This T cell receptor (beta chain) was captured by sequencing in a study of cytomegalovirus exposure and HLA in healthy donors. These donors, healthy bone marrow donors, were studied. Regarding the study as a whole: Reported findings show TCR beta sequences accurately forecast HLA-A and HLA-B alleles in most subjects. By HLA locus, TCR association rates varied in a later analysis, with DRB1 showing the most and HLA-C the fewest. Later analysis identified several of the most significant clusters that appeared linked to common viral pathogens.

The PCR was carried out with 60 Vbeta primers and 13 Jbeta primers. Here immunoSEQ multiplex PCR was the method, and the copy in TCRdb shows in-frame clones only, minus some. The sample yields over 150,000 clones, approximately 80% seen once. In regard to this clone: The target antigen is unknown.

The origin of this receptor is a woman aged 40 to 49 in good health and CMV-seropositive. Sequenced input: PBMCs.

The CDR3 coding sequence is TGTGCCAGCGGAGACAGGGGGTACTTAGCCAAAAACATTCAGTACTTC. It encodes CASGDRGYLAKNIQYF. V and J are TRBV2 and TRBJ2-4, with 9 bases that match TRBD1. CDR3 length: 16 residues. J lost 0 bases, V lost 8 bases, and 8 bases had no gene match. Germline CDR1 and CDR2: SNHLY and FYNNEI.